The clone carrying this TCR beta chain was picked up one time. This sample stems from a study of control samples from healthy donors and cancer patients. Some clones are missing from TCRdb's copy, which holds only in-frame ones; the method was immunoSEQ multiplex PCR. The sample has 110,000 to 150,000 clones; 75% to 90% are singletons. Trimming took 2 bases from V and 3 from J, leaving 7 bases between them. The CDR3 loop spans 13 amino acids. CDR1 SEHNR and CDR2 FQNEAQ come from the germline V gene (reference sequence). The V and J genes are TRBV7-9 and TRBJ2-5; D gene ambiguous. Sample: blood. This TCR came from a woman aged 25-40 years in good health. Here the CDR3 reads CASSLLGKETQYF. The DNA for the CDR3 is TGTGCCAGCAGCTTACTAGGGAAAGAGACCCAGTACTTC.